This TCR beta chain is drawn from a study of identifying expanded T cells in peripheral blood. During the collection period, no donor immune events like infections were recorded. There are 15 residues in the CDR3. Germline CDR1 MGHRA, CDR2 YSYEKL. The germline V and J ends were trimmed by 1 base and 5 bases, with 9 bases remaining between them. Study conclusions and caveats: Technical replicates showed roughly 1.2 changed clones; roughly two weeks 15 to 20; four weeks 19. Variance in clone template counts between approximately 2-week samples significantly increased with total template count across all healthy donors.

Measured with immunoSEQ multiplex PCR; TCRdb has only the in-frame clones, and not every one. The sample has approximately 120,000 clones; 88% are singletons. Regarding this clone: Antigen specificity is unknown.

The sequencing input was blood. The TCR was taken from a person aged 18 to 75 in good health. The V call is TRBV4-1, the J call TRBJ1-6; D ambiguous. The CDR3: CASSQGRQHNSPLHF. The DNA of the CDR3 is TGCGCCAGCAGCCAAGGGCGCCAGCATAATTCACCCCTCCACTTT.